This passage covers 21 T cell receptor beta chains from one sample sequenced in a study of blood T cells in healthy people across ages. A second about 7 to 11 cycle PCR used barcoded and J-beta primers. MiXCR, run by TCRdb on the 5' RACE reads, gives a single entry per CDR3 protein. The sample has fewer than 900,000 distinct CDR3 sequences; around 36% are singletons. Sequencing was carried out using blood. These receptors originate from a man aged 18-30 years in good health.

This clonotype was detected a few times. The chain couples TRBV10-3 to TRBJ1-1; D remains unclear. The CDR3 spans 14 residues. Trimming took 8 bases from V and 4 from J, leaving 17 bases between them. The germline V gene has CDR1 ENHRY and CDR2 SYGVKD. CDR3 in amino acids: CAIARAGGSTEAFF. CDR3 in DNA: TGTGCCATCGCGAGAGCGGGAGGAAGCACTGAAGCTTTCTTT.

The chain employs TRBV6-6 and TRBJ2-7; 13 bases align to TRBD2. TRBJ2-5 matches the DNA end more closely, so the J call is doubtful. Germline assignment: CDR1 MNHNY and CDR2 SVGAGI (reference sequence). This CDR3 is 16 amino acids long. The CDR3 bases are TGTGCCAGCAGTTTGGGACTAGCGGGGACTGGGGAGACCCAGTACTTC. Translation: CASSLGLAGTGETQYF.

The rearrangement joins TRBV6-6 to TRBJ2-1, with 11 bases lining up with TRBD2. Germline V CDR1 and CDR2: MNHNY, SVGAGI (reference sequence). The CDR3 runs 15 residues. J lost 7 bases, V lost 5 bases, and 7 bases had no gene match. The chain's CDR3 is CASSHRLAGRNEQFF. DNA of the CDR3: TGTGCCAGCAGTCACAGACTAGCGGGGCGAAATGAGCAGTTCTTC.

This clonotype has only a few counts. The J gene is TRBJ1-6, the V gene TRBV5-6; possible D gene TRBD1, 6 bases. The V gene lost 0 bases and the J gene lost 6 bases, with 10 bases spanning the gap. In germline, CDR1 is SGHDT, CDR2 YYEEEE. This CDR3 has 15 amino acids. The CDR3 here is CASSLGDISNSPLHF. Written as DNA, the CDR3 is TGTGCCAGCAGCTTGGGGGACATTTCTAATTCACCCCTCCACTTT. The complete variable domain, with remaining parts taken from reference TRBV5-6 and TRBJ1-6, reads DAGVTQSPTHLIKTRGQQVTLRCSPKSGHDTVSWYQQALGQGPQFIFQYYEEEERQRGNFPDRFSGHQFPNYSSELNVNALLLGDSALYLCASSLGDISNSPLHFGNGTRLTVT.

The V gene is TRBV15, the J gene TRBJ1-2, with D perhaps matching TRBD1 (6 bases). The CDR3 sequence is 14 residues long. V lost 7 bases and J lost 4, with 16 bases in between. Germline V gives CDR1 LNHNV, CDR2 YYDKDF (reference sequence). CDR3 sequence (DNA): TGTGCCACCAACGAGGCTGGGGGGCTCTATGGCTACACCTTC. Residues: CATNEAGGLYGYTF. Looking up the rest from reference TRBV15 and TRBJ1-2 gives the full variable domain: DAMVIQNPRYQVTQFGKPVTLSCSQTLNHNVMYWYQQKSSQAPKLLFHYYDKDFNNEADTPDNFQSRRPNTSFCFLDIRSPGLGDTAMYLCATNEAGGLYGYTFGSGTRLTVV.

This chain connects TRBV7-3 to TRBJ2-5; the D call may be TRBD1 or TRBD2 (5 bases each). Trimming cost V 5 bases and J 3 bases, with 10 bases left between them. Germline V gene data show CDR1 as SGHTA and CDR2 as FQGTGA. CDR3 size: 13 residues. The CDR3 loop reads CASSMGPEETQYF. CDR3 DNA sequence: TGTGCCAGCAGCATGGGACCAGAAGAGACCCAGTACTTC.

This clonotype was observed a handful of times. The CDR3 region has the DNA TGCGCCAGCAGCCAAAGAGCCGGGGGTGGGGGCAATCAGCCCCAGCATTTT. Translation gives CASSQRAGGGGNQPQHF. This chain links TRBV4-1 with TRBJ1-5, with D perhaps TRBD1 (5 bases). The CDR3 consists of 17 residues. Trimming took off 2 bases at V and 2 bases at J, with 16 bases between the two ends. The germline CDR1 and CDR2 sequences are MGHRA and YSYEKL.

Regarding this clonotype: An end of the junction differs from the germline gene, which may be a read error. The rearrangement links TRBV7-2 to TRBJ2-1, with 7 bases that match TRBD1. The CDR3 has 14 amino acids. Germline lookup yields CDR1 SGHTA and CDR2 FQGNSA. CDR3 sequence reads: CASSLGTGYSEQFF. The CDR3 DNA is TGTGCCAGCAGCTTAGGGACAGGATACAGTGAGCAGTTCTTC.

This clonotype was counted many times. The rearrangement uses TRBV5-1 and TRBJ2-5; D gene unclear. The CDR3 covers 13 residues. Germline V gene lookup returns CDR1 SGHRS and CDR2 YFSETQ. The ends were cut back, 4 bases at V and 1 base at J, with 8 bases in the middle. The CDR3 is CASSPDLQETQYF. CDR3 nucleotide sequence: TGCGCCAGCAGCCCGGATCTCCAAGAGACCCAGTACTTC.

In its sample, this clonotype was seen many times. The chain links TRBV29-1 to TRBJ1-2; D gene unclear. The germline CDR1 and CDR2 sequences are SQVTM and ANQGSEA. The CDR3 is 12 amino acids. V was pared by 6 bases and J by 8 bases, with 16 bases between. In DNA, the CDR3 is TGCAGCGTCGCCGACCGCGGCGACGGCTACACCTTC. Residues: CSVADRGDGYTF. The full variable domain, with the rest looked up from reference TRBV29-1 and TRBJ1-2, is SAVISQKPSRDICQRGTSLTIQCQVDSQVTMMFWYRQQPGQSLTLIATANQGSEATYESGFVIDKFPISRPNLTFSTLTVSNMSPEDSSIYLCSVADRGDGYTFGSGTRLTVV.

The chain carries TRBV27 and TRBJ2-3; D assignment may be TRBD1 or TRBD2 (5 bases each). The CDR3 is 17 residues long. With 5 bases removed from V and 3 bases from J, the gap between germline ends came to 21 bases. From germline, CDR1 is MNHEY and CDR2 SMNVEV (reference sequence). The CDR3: CASSIYVGVSRTDTQYF. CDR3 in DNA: TGTGCCAGCAGTATTTACGTGGGGGTGAGTCGAACAGATACGCAGTATTTT.

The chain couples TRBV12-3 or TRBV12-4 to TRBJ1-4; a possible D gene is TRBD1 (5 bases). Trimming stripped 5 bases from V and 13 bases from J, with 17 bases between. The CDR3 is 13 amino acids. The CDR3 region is CASSRTLPRGLFF. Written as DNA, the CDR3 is TGTGCCAGCAGTAGGACGCTCCCGAGGGGACTGTTTTTT.

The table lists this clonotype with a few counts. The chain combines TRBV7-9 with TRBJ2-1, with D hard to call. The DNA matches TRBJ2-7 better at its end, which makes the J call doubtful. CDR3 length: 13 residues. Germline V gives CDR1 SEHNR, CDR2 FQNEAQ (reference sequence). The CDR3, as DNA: TGTGCCAGCAGCTCGACCTCCTACAATGAGCAGTACTTC. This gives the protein CASSSTSYNEQYF.

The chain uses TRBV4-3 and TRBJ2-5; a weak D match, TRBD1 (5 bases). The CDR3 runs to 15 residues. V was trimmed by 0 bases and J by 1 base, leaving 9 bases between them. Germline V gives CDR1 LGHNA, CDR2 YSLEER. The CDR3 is CASSQDPTGQETQYF. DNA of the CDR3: TGCGCCAGCAGCCAAGATCCCACAGGCCAAGAGACCCAGTACTTC.

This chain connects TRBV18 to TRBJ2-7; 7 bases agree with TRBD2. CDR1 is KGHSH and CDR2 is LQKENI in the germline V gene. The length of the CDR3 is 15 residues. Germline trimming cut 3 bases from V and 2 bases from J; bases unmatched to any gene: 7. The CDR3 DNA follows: TGTGCCAGCTCACCCCGGCGGGAGTTGCCCTACGAGCAGTACTTC. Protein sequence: CASSPRRELPYEQYF.

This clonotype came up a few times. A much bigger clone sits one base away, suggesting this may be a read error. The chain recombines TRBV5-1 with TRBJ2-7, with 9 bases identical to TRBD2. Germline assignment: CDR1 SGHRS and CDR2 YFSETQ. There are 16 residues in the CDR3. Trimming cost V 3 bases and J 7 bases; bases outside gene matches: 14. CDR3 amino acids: CASSSSEAGGTNEQYF. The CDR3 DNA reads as TGCGCCAGCAGCTCCTCCGAAGCGGGGGGCACCAATGAGCAGTACTTC.

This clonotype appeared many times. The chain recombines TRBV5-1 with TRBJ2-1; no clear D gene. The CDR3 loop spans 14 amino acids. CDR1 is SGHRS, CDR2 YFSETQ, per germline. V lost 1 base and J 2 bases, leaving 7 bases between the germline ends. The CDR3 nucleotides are TGCGCCAGCAGCTTGTCTAGTCCCTACAATGAGCAGTTCTTC. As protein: CASSLSSPYNEQFF.

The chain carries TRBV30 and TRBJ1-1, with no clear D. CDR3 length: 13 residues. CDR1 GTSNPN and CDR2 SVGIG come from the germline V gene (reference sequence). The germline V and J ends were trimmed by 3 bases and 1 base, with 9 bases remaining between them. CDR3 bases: TGTGCCTGGAGCGAGAAATCGAACACTGAAGCTTTCTTT. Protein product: CAWSEKSNTEAFF. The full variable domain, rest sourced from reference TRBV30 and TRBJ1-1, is SQTIHQWPATLVQPVGSPLSLECTVEGTSNPNLYWYRQAAGRGLQLLFYSVGIGQISSEVPQNLSASRPQDRQFILSSKKLLLSDSGFYLCAWSEKSNTEAFFGQGTRLTVV.

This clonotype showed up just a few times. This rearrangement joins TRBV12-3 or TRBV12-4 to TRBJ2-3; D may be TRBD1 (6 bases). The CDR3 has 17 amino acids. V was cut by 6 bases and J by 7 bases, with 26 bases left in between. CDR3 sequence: CASRQRGQSKFAYTQYF. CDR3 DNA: TGTGCCAGCAGACAAAGAGGACAGTCCAAGTTCGCTTATACGCAGTATTTT.

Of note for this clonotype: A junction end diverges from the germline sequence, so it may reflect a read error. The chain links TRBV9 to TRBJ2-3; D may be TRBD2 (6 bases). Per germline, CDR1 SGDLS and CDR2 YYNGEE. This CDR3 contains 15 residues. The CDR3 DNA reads TGTGCCAGCGACCCTGGCGAAACTAGCACGGATACGCAGTATTTT. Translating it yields CASDPGETSTDTQYF.

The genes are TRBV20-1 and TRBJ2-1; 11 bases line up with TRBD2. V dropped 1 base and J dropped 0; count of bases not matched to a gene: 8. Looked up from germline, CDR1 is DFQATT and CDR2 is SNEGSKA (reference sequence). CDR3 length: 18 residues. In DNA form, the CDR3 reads TGCAGTGCTAGAGTCGGGCTAGCGGGGGGAGGCTCCTACAATGAGCAGTTCTTC. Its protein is CSARVGLAGGGSYNEQFF.